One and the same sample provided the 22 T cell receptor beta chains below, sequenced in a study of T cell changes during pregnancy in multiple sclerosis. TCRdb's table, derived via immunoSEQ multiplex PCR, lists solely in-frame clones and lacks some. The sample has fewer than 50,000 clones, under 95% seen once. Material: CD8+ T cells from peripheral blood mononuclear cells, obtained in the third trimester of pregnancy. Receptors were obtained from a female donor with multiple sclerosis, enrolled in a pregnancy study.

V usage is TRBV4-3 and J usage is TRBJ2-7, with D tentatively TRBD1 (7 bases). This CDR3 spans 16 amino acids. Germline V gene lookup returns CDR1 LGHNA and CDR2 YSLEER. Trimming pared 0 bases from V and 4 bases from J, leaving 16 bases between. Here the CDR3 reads CASSQDFPGGGYEQYF. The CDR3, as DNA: TGCGCCAGCAGCCAAGATTTCCCAGGGGGAGGATACGAGCAGTACTTC.

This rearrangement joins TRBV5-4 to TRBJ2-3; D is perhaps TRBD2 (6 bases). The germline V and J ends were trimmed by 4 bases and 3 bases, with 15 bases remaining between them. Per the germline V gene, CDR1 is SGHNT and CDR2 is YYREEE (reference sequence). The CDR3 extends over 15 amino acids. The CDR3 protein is CASSEIAELTDTQYF. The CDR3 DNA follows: TGTGCCAGCAGCGAAATAGCGGAGCTTACAGATACGCAGTATTTT.

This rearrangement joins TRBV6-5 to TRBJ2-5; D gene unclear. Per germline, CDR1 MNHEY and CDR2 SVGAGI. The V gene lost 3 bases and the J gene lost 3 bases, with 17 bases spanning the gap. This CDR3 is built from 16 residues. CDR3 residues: CASSYSPRKLKETQYF. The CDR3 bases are TGTGCCAGCAGTTATTCACCTCGAAAACTAAAAGAGACCCAGTACTTC.

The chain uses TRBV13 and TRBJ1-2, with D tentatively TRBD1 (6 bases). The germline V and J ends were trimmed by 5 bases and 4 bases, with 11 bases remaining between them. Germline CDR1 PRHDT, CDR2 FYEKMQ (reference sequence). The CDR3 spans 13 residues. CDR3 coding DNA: TGTGCCAGCAGCCTGAGGACAGTCTATGGCTACACCTTC. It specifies CASSLRTVYGYTF. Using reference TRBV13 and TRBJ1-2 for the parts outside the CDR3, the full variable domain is AAGVIQSPRHLIKEKRETATLKCYPIPRHDTVYWYQQGPGQDPQFLISFYEKMQSDKGSIPDRFSAQQFSDYHSELNMSSLELGDSALYFCASSLRTVYGYTFGSGTRLTVV.

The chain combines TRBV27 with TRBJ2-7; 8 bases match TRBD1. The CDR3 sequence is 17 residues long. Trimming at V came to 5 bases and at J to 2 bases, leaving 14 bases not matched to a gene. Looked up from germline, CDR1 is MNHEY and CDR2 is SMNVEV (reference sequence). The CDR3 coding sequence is TGTGCCAGCAGTCCACACCCCCCGGACAGGGTCCCCTACGAGCAGTACTTC. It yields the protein CASSPHPPDRVPYEQYF.

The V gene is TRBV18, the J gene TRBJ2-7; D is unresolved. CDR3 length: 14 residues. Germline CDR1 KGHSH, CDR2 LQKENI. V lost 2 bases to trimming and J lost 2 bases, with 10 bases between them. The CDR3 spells CASSPMASPYEQYF. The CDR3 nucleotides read TGTGCCAGCTCACCAATGGCTTCCCCCTACGAGCAGTACTTC.

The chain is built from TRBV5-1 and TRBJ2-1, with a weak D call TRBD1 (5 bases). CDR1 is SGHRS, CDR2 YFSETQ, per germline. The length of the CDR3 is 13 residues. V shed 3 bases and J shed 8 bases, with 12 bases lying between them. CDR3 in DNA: TGCGCCAGCAGCTACCCAGGGCGTGATGAGCAGTTCTTC. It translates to CASSYPGRDEQFF.

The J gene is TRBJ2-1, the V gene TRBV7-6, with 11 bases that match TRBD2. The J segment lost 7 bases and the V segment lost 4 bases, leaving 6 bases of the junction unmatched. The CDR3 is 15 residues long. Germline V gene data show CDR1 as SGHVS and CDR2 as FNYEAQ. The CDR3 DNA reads TGTGCCAGCAGCTCCATAGCGGGAGGGATAAATGAGCAGTTCTTC. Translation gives CASSSIAGGINEQFF.

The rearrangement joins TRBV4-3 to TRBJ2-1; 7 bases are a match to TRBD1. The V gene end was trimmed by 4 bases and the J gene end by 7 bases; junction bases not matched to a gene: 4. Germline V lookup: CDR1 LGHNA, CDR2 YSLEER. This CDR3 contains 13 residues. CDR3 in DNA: TGCGCCAGCAGCCTATTCAGGGGGAATGAGCAGTTCTTC. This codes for CASSLFRGNEQFF.

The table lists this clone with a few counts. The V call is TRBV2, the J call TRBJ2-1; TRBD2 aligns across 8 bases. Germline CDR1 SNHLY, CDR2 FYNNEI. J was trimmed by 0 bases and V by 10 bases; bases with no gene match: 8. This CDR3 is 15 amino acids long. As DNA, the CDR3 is TGTGCCACCCTTGTAGCGGGACGCTCCTACAATGAGCAGTTCTTC. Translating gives CATLVAGRSYNEQFF.

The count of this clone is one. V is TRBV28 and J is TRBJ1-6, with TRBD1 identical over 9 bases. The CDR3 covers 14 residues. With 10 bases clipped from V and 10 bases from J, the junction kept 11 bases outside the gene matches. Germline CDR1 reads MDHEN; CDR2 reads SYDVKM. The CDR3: CATNRQGGGSPLHF. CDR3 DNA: TGTGCCACCAATAGACAGGGGGGGGGATCACCCCTCCACTTT.

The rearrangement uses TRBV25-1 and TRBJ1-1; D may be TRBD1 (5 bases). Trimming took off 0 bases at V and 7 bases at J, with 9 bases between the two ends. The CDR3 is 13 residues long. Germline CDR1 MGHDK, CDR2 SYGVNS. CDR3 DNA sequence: TGTGCCAGCAGTGAATATATAGGGGTTGAAGCTTTCTTT. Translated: CASSEYIGVEAFF.

This CDR3 reads CASSLGGLAVTYEQYF. In DNA form, the CDR3 reads TGTGCCAGCAGCTTAGGGGGACTAGCGGTAACCTACGAGCAGTACTTC. The rearrangement links TRBV11-3 to TRBJ2-7, with 11 bases identical to TRBD2. Germline CDR1 SGHNT, CDR2 YENEEA. CDR3 length: 16 residues. After removal of 1 base from V and 2 bases from J, the junction contained 4 bases not matched to a gene.

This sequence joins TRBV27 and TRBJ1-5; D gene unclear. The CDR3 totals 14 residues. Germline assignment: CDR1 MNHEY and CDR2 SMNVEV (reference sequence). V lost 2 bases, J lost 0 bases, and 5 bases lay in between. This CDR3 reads CASSLRFSNQPQHF. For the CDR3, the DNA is TGTGCCAGCAGTTTACGTTTTAGCAATCAGCCCCAGCATTTT.

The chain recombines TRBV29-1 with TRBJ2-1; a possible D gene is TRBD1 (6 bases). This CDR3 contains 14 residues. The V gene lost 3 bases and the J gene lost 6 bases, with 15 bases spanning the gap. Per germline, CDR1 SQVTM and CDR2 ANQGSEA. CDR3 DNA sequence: TGCAGCGTTGAGGGGCAGGGGATGGTCAATGAGCAGTTCTTC. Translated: CSVEGQGMVNEQFF.

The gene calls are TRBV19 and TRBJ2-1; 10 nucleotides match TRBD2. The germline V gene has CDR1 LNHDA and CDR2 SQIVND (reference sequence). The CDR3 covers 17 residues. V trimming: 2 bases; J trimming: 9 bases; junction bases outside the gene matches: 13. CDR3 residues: CASSIWSSGRYGGEQFF. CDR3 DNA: TGTGCCAGTAGTATATGGTCTAGCGGGAGATATGGAGGTGAGCAGTTCTTC.

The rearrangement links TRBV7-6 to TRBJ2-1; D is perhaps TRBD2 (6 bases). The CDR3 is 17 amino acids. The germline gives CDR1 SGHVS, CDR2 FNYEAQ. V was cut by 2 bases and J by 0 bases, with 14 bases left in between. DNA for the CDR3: TGTGCCAGCAGCTTATTGGAGGGAGCGAGCTCCTACAATGAGCAGTTCTTC. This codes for CASSLLEGASSYNEQFF. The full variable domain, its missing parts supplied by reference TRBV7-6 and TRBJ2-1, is GAGVSQSPRYKVTKRGQDVALRCDPISGHVSLYWYRQALGQGPEFLTYFNYEAQQDKSGLPNDRFSAERPEGSISTLTIQRTEQRDSAMYRCASSLLEGASSYNEQFFGPGTRLTVL.

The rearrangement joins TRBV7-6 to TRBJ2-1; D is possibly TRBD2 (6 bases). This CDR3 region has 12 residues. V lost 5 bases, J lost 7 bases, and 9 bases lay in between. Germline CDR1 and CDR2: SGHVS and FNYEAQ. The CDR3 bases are TGTGCCAGCAGCCGCGGGGTTAATGAGCAGTTCTTC. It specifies CASSRGVNEQFF. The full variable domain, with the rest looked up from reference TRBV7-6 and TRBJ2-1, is GAGVSQSPRYKVTKRGQDVALRCDPISGHVSLYWYRQALGQGPEFLTYFNYEAQQDKSGLPNDRFSAERPEGSISTLTIQRTEQRDSAMYRCASSRGVNEQFFGPGTRLTVL.

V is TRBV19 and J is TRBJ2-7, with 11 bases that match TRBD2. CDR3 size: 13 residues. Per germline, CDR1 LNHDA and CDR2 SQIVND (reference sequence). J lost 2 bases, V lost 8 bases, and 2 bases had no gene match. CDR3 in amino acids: CASLAGGPYEQYF. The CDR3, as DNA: TGTGCCAGTCTAGCGGGAGGACCCTACGAGCAGTACTTC.

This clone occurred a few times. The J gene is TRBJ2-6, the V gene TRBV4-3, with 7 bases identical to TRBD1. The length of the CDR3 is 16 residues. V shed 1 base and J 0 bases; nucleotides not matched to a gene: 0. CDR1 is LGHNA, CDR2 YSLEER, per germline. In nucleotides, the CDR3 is TGCGCCAGCAGCCAAGCAGGGGGCTCTGGGGCCAACGTCCTGACTTTC. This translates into CASSQAGGSGANVLTF.

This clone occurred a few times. The DNA of the CDR3 is TGTGCCAGCAGGGCAAACACTGAAGCTTTCTTT. Its translation is CASRANTEAFF. This rearrangement joins TRBV2 to TRBJ1-1, with unresolved D. V was clipped by 6 bases and J by 2 bases, with 4 bases between them. This CDR3 comprises 11 residues. Germline CDR1 SNHLY, CDR2 FYNNEI.

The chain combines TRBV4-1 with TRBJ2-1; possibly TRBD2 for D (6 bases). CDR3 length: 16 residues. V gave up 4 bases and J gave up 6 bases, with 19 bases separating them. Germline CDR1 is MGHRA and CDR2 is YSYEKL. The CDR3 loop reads CASSRRLVFGGNEQFF. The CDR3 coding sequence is TGCGCCAGCAGCCGCCGACTAGTCTTTGGCGGCAATGAGCAGTTCTTC.